The following is a T cell receptor (beta chain) sequence with its context. Trimming stripped 3 bases from V and 4 bases from J, with 13 bases between. The CDR3 totals 13 residues. CDR1 and CDR2 (germline): DFQATT, SNEGSKA (reference sequence). The authors ran a second PCR of 7 to 11 cycles using a sample-barcoded 5' primer and a J-beta primer mix. TCRdb reanalysed the 5' RACE reads using MiXCR and keeps one entry per CDR3 protein. This table has about 800,000 distinct CDR3 sequences, about 25% appearing once. This sample is part of a study of blood T cells in healthy people across ages. The data were also submitted as part of a second study, on T cells of mothers and their children.

This sequence originates from a boy aged 10-17 years in good health. The sample comprised blood. The rearrangement links TRBV20-1 to TRBJ2-7; no firm D call. The CDR3 loop is CSASDGVAYEQYF. The CDR3 DNA reads TGCAGTGCTAGTGATGGAGTCGCATACGAGCAGTACTTC.